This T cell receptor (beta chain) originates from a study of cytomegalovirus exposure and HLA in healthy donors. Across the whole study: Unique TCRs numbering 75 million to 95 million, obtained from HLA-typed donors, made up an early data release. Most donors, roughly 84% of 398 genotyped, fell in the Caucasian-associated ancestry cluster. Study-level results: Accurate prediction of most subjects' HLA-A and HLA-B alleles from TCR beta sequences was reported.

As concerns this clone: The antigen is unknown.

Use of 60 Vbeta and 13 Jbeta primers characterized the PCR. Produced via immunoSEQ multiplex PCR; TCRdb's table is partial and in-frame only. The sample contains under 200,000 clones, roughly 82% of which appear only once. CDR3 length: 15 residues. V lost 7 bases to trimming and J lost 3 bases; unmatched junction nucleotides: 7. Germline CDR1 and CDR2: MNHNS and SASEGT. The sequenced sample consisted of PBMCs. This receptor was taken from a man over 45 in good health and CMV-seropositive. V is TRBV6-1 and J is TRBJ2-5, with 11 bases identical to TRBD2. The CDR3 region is CASISGGAGEETQYF. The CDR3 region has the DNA TGTGCCAGCATTAGCGGGGGGGCCGGGGAAGAGACCCAGTACTTC.